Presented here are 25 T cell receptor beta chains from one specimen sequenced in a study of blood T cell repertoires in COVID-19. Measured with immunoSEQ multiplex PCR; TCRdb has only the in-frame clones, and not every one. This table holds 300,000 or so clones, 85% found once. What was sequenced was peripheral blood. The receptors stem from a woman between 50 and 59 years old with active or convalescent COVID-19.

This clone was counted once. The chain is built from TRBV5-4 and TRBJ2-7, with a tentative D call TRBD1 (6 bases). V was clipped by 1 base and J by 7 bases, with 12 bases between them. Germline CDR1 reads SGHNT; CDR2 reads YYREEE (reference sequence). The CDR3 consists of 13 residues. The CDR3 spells CASSLSQGQEQYF. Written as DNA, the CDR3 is TGTGCCAGCAGCTTGTCCCAGGGACAAGAGCAGTACTTC. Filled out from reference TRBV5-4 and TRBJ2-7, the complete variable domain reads ETGVTQSPTHLIKTRGQQVTLRCSSQSGHNTVSWYQQALGQGPQFIFQYYREEENGRGNFPPRFSGLQFPNYSSELNVNALELDDSALYLCASSLSQGQEQYFGPGTRLTVT.

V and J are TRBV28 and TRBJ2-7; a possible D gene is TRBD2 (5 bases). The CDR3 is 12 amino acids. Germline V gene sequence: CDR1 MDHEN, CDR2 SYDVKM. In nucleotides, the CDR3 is TGTGTCGCCTCGGGGAGCCCCTACGAGCAGTACTTC. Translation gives CVASGSPYEQYF.

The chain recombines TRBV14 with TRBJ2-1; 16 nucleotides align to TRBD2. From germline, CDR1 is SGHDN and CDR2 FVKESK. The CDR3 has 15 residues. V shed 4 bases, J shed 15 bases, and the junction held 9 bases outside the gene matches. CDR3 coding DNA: TGTGCCAGCAGCCCACCGGGACTAGCGGGAGGGCCGCCGTTCTTC. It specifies CASSPPGLAGGPPFF.

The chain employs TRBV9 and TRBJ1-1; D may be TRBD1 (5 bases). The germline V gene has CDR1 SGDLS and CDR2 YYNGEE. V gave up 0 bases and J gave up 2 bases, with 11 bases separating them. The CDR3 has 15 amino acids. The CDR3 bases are TGTGCCAGCAGCGTAGGCGGCAGGGTTAACACTGAAGCTTTCTTT. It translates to CASSVGGRVNTEAFF.

CDR3 in amino acids: CASSTLAVSYNEQFF. The CDR3 DNA reads TGTGCCAGCAGTACCCTAGCGGTCTCCTACAATGAGCAGTTCTTC. The rearrangement uses TRBV6-5 and TRBJ2-1, with 7 nucleotides matching TRBD2. After removal of 5 bases from V and 0 bases from J, the junction contained 4 bases not matched to a gene. CDR3 size: 15 residues. Germline CDR1 reads MNHEY; CDR2 reads SVGAGI.

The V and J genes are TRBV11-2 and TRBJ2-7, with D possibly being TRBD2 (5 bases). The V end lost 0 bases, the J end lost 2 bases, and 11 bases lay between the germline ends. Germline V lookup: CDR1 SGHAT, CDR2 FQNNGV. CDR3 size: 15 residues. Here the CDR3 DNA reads TGTGCCAGCAGCTTAGAGGCGGGTCGAACCTACGAGCAGTACTTC. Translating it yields CASSLEAGRTYEQYF.

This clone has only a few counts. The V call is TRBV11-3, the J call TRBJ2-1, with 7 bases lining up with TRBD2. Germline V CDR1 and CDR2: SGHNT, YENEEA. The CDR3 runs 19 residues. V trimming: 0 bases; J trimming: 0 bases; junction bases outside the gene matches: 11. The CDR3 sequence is CASSLDGLLANSSYNEQFF. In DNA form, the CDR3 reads TGTGCCAGCAGCTTAGATGGGCTACTAGCGAACAGCTCCTACAATGAGCAGTTCTTC.

As DNA, the CDR3 is TGTGCCAGCTCGACCCGCGGGGGGGGGACTGAAGCTTTCTTT. Its protein product is CASSTRGGGTEAFF. The rearrangement joins TRBV6-4 to TRBJ1-1; D may be TRBD1 (5 bases). The CDR3 has 14 amino acids. Germline V gene sequence: CDR1 MRHNA, CDR2 SNTAGT. V shed 8 bases and J shed 5 bases, with 18 bases lying between them.

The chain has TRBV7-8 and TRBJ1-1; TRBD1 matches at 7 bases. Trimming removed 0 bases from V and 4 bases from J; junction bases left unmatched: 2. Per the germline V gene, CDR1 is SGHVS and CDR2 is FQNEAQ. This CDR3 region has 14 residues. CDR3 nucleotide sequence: TGTGCCAGCAGCTTAGCGACAGGGTCCACTGAAGCTTTCTTT. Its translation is CASSLATGSTEAFF.

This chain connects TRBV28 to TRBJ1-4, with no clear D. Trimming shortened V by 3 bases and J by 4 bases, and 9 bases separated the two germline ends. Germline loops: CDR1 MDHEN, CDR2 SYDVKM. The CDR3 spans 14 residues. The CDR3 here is CASSFRVGNEKLFF. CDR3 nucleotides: TGTGCCAGCAGTTTTCGGGTTGGTAATGAAAAACTGTTTTTT.

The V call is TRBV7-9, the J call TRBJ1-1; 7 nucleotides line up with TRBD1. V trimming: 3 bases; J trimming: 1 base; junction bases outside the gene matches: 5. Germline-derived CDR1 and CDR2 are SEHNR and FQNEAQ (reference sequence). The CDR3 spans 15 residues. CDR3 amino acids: CASSFTGERNTEAFF. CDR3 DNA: TGTGCCAGCAGCTTTACAGGGGAACGGAACACTGAAGCTTTCTTT.

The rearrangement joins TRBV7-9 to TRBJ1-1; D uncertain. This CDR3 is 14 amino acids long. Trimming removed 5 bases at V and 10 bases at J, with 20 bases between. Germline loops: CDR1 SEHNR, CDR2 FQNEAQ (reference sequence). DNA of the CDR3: TGTGCCAGCAGCCCTAGCTTCGGGTACCCAGGAGCTTTCTTT. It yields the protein CASSPSFGYPGAFF.

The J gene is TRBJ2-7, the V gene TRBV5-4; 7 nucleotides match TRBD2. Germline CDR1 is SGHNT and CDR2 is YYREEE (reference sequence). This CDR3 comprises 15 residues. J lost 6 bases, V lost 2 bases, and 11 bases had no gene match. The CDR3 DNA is TGTGCCAGCAGCTTAGGCGGACTAGTCAGCGCCGAGCAGTACTTC. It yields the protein CASSLGGLVSAEQYF.

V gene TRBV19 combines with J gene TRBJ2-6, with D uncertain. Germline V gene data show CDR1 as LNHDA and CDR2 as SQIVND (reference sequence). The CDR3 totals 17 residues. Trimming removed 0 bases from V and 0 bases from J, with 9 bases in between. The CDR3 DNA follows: TGTGCCAGTAGTATAGAGGCACCCTCCTCTGGGGCCAACGTCCTGACTTTC. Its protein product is CASSIEAPSSGANVLTF.

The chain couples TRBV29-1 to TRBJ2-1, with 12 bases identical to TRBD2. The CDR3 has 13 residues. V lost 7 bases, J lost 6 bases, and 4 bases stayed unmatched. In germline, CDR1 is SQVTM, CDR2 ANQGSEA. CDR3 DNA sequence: TGCAGCGCTAGCGGGAGGGCCAGCAATGAGCAGTTCTTC. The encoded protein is CSASGRASNEQFF.

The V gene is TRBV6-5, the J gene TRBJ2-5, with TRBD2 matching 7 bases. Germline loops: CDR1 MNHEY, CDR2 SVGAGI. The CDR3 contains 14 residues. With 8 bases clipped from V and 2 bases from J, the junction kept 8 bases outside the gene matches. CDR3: CASPQPGGQETQYF. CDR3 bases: TGTGCCAGCCCTCAACCGGGGGGTCAAGAGACCCAGTACTTC.

In nucleotides, the CDR3 is TGTGCCAGCAGCTGGCAGGATGATTCACCCCTCCACTTT. It encodes CASSWQDDSPLHF. This chain joins TRBV12-3 or TRBV12-4 and TRBJ1-6, with D hard to call. This CDR3 region has 13 residues. The ends were cut back, 6 bases at V and 8 bases at J, with 11 bases in the middle.

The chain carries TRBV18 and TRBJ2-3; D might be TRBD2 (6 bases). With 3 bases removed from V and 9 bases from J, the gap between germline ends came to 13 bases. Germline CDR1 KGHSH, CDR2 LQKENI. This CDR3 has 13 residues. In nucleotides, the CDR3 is TGTGCCAGCTCACCGAAGACTAGTCAAACGCAGTATTTT. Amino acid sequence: CASSPKTSQTQYF.

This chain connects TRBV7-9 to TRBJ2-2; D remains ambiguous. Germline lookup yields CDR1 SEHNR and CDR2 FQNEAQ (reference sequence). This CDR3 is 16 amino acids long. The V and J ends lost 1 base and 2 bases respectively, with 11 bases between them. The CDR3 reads CASSLVSTGNTGELFF. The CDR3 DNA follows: TGTGCCAGCAGCTTAGTCAGTACGGGTAACACCGGGGAGCTGTTTTTT.

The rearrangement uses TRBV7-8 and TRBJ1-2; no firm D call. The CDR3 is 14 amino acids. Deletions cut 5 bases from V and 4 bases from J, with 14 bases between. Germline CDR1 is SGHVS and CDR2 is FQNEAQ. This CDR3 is CASSLSARGYGYTF. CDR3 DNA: TGTGCCAGCAGCCTCAGTGCTAGAGGCTATGGCTACACCTTC.

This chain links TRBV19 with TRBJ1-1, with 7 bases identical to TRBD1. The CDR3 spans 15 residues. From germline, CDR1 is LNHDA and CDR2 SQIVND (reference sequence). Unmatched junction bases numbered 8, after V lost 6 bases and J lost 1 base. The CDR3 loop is CASRLQGSRNTEAFF. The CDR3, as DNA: TGTGCCAGTAGGTTACAGGGGTCACGGAACACTGAAGCTTTCTTT.

The CDR3 protein is CASSLGTGGQYSNQPQHF. CDR3 nucleotide sequence: TGCGCCAGCAGCTTGGGGACAGGGGGCCAATATAGCAATCAGCCCCAGCATTTT. V usage is TRBV5-1 and J usage is TRBJ1-5; 11 bases map to TRBD1. CDR3 length equals 18 residues. Germline CDR1 and CDR2: SGHRS and YFSETQ. The J segment lost 0 bases and the V segment lost 0 bases, leaving 5 bases of the junction unmatched.

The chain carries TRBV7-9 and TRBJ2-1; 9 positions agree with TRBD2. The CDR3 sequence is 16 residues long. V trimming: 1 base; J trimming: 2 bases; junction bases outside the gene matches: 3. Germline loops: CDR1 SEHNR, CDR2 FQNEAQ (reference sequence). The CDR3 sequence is CASSLVGGRAYNEQFF. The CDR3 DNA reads TGTGCCAGCAGCTTAGTCGGCGGGAGGGCCTACAATGAGCAGTTCTTC.

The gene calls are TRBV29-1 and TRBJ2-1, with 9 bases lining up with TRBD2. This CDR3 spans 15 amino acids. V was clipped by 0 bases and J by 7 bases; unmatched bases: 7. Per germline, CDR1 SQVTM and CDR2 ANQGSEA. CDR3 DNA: TGCAGCGTTGAAGATGGAATAGCGGGAGTTAATGAGCAGTTCTTC. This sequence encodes CSVEDGIAGVNEQFF.

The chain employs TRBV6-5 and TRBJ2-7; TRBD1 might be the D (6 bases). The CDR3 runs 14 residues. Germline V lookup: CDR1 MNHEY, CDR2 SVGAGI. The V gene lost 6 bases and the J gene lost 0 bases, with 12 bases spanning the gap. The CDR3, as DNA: TGTGCCAGCAGGAGGGGGTTGAGCTCCTACGAGCAGTACTTC. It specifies CASRRGLSSYEQYF.